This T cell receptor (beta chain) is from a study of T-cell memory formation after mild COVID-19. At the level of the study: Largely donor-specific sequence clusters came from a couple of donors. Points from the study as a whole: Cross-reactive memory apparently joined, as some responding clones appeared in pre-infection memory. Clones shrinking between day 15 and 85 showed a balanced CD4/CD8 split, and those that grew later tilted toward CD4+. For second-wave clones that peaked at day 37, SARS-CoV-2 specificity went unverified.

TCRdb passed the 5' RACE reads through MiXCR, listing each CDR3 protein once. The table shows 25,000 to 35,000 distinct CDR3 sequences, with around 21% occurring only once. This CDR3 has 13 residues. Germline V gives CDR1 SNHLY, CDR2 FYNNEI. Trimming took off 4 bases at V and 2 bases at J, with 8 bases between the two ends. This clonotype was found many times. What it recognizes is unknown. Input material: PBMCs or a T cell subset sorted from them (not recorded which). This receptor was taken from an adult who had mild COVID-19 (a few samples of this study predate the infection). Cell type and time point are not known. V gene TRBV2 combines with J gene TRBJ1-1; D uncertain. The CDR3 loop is CASSVTRNTEAFF. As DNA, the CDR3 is TGTGCCAGCAGTGTGACCAGAAACACTGAAGCTTTCTTT.